This note documents a single T cell receptor (beta chain) sequence. CDR3 length: 14 amino acids. CDR1 and CDR2 (germline): LNHDA, SQIVND (reference sequence). V lost 6 bases to trimming and J lost 7 bases; unmatched junction nucleotides: 8. Assay used: immunoSEQ multiplex PCR; TCRdb lists only in-frame clones, some missing. This table has 2.3 million or so clones, 90% to 95% appearing once. This specimen belongs to a study of shared clonotypes between healthy human individuals. This TCR derives from a man between 18 and 29 years old in good health. Some clones in this sample may be carry-over from other donors' samples. The sequenced material came from naive CD4+ T cells from PBMCs. Subset reported: CD45RA+ positively selected. This chain uses TRBV19 with TRBJ1-4, with 7 bases lining up with TRBD1. This CDR3 reads CASRPTGYGEKLFF. The CDR3 DNA is TGTGCCAGTAGACCGACAGGGTATGGTGAAAAACTGTTTTTT.